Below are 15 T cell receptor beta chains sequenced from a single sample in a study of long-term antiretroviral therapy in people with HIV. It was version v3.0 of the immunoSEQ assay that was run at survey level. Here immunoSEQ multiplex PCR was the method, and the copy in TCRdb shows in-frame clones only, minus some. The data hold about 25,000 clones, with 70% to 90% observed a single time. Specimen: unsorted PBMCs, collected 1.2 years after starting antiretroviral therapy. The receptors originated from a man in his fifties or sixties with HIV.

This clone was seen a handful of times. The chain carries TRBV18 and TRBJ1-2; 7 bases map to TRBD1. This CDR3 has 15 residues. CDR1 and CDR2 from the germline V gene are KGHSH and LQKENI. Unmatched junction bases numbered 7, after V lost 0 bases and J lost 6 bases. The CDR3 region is CASSPPTGPYDGYTF. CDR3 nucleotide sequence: TGTGCCAGCTCACCACCGACAGGGCCCTACGATGGCTACACCTTC.

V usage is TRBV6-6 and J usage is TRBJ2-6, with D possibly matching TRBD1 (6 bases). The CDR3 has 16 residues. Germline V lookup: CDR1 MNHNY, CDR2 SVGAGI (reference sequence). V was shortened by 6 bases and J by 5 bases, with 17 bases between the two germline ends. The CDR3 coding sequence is TGTGCCAGCAGAAGACAGGTTCTGACTTGGGCCAACGTCCTGACTTTC. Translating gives CASRRQVLTWANVLTF.

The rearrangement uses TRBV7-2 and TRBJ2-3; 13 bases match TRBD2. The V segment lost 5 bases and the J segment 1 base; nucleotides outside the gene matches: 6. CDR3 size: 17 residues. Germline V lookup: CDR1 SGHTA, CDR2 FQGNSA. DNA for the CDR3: TGTGCCAGCAGCCTCGGGACTAGCGGGGCCCGCACAGATACGCAGTATTTT. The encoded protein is CASSLGTSGARTDTQYF.

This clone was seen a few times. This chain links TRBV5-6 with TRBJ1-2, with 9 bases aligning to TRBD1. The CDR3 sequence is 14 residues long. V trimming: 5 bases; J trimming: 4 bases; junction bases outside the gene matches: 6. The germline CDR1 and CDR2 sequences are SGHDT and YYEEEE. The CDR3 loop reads CASRYRGLLYGYTF. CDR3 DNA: TGTGCCAGCAGATACAGGGGGCTCCTCTATGGCTACACCTTC.

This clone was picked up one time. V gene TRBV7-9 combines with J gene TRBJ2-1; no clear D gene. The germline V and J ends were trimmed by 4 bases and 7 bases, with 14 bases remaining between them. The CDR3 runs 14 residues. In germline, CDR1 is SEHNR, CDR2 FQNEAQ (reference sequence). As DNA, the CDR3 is TGTGCCAGCAGCTCAACCGGCCCGCCGAATGAGCAGTTCTTC. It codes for CASSSTGPPNEQFF.

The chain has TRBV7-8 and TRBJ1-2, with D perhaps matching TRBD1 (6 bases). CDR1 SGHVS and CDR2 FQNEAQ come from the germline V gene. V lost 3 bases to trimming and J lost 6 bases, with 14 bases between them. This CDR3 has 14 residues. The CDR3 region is CASSLGRGLDGYTF. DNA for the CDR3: TGTGCCAGCAGCTTGGGCAGGGGACTTGATGGCTACACCTTC.

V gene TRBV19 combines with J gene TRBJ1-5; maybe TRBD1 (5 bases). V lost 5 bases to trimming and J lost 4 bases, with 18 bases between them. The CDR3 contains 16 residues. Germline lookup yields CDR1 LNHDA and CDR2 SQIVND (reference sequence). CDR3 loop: CASSVQGYGLNQPQHF. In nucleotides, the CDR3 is TGTGCCAGTAGTGTCCAGGGATATGGCTTGAATCAGCCCCAGCATTTT.

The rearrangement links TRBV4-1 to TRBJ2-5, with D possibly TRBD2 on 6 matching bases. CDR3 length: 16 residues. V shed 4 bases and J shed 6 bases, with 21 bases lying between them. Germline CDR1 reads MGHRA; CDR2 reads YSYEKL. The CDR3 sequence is CASSPLQAGSQQTQYF. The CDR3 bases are TGCGCCAGCAGCCCCCTTCAAGCGGGTAGCCAGCAGACCCAGTACTTC.

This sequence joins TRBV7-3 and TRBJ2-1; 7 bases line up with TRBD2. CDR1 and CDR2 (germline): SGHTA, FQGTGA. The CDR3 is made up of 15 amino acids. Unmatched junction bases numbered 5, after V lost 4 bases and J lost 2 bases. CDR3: CASSSRLATYNEQFF. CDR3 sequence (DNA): TGTGCCAGCAGCTCACGACTAGCCACCTACAATGAGCAGTTCTTC. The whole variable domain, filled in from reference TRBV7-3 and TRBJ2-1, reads GAGVSQTPSNKVTEKGKYVELRCDPISGHTALYWYRQSLGQGPEFLIYFQGTGAADDSGLPNDRFFAVRPEGSVSTLKIQRTERGDSAVYLCASSSRLATYNEQFFGPGTRLTVL.

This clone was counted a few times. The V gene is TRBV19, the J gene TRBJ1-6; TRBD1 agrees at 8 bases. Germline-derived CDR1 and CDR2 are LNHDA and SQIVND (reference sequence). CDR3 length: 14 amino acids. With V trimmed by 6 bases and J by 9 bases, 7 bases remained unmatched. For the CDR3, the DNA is TGTGCCAGTAGAAGGACAGGGCTTGGTTCACCCCTCCACTTT. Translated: CASRRTGLGSPLHF.

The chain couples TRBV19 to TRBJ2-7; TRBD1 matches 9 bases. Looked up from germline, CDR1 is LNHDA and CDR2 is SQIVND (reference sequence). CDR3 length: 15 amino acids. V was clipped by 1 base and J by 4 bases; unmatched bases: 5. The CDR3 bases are TGTGCCAGTAGTATAGCGGGACAGGGCTGGTACGAGCAGTACTTC. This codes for CASSIAGQGWYEQYF.

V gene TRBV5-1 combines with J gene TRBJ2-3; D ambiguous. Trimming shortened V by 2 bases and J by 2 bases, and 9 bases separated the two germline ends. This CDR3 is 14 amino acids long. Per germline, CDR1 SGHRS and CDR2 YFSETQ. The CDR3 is CASSFKGDTDTQYF. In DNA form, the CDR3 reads TGCGCCAGCAGCTTCAAAGGAGACACAGATACGCAGTATTTT.

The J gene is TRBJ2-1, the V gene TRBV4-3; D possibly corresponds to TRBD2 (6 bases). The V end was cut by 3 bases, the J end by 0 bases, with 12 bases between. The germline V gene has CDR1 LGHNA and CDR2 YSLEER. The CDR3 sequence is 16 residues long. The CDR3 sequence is CASSHLLGGSYNEQFF. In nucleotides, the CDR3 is TGCGCCAGCAGCCACCTGTTGGGGGGCTCCTACAATGAGCAGTTCTTC.

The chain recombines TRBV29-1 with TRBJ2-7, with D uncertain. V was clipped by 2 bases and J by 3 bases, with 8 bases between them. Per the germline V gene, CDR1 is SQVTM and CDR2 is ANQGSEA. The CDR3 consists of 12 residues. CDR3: CSVEFVDYEQYF. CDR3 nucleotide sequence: TGCAGCGTTGAATTCGTCGACTACGAGCAGTACTTC.

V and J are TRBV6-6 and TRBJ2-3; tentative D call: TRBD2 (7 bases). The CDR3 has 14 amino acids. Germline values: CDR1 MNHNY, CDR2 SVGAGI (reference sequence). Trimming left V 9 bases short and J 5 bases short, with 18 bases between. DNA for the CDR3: TGTGCCAGTATGAATGGGGGGGCGGGAGATACGCAGTATTTT. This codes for CASMNGGAGDTQYF.